This T cell receptor beta chain was identified during a study of blood T cell repertoires in COVID-19. Study background: The origin of the acute and convalescent COVID-19 samples was the United States, Italy and Spain.

Per the original methods: Amplification of reference gene primers was used by the study to estimate nucleated cell counts. The protocol was immunoSEQ multiplex PCR, while the TCRdb copy is restricted to in-frame clones and leaves out a portion. Clonal size and the V and J genes are those of that table, whereas D and trimming came from the DNA. The repertoire holds roughly 230,000 clones, more than 65% seen once, with 3.4% in the top ten. The participants were between roughly 18 and 100 years old and came from some 23 US areas. Participants' reported clinical history set cohort assignment. With 1 base removed from V and 13 bases from J, the gap between germline ends came to 11 bases. CDR1 SGHRS and CDR2 YFSETQ come from the germline V gene. The CDR3 extends over 12 amino acids.

The rearrangement joins TRBV5-1 to TRBJ1-4, with D uncertain. Sequenced sample: PBMCs or T cells enriched from blood (not recorded which). This clonotype was sampled from a man aged 50-60 years who had recovered from COVID-19. CDR3 nucleotides: TGCGCCAGCAGCTTGATCGGGAGGCGACTGTTTTTT. It is translated as CASSLIGRRLFF.